This TCR beta chain was sequenced in a study of T cell repertoires in cytomegalovirus infection. Turning to the study itself: Well-studied HLA-B-restricted CMV epitopes were used in the study alongside recently identified HLA-C-restricted ones. It was the public TCR beta signatures that indicated both CMV infection and matching HLA type.

Notes on this clonotype: The antigen is not known.

Study outcomes and limitations: Summed public TCR beta family frequency identified CMV carriers bearing the relevant HLA.

V was pared by 5 bases and J by 2 bases, with 14 bases between. CDR1 and CDR2 (germline): SGHTA, FQGTGA. This CDR3 has 15 amino acids. TCRdb called the reads again in MiXCR, with one record for every CDR3 protein. The repertoire holds some 320,000 distinct CDR3 sequences, with 25% to 30% as singletons. The sample consisted of cultured PBMCs, taken from culture after CMV antigen stimulation. This receptor was obtained from a human donor in good health (CMV status not recorded). Some clones in this sample may be carry-over from other donors' samples. The gene calls are TRBV7-3 and TRBJ2-3; no definite D call. CDR3 nucleotide sequence: TGTGCCAGCAGCGACCCCGGCGAGAACACAGATACGCAGTATTTT. Amino acids: CASSDPGENTDTQYF.